What follows are 13 T cell receptor beta chains derived from one specimen sequenced in a study of T cell responses to AZD1222 COVID-19 vaccine. Clones were read by immunoSEQ multiplex PCR, and TCRdb kept only the in-frame ones, dropping some. Among 120,000 to 150,000 clones, 88% were seen once, and the ten largest hold more than 2%. The specimen was peripheral blood, collected on day 0 of AZD1222 vaccination. The source of these receptors is an adult in good health.

This sequence joins TRBV19 and TRBJ2-2, with D uncertain. Germline CDR1 and CDR2: LNHDA and SQIVND (reference sequence). The CDR3 is made up of 12 amino acids. The V and J ends lost 5 bases and 7 bases respectively, with 8 bases between them. In DNA form, the CDR3 reads TGTGCCAGTAGTTGGTCGGGCGGGGAGCTGTTTTTT. It is translated as CASSWSGGELFF.

CDR3 amino acids: CASIGEVASGRADEQYF. The CDR3 coding sequence is TGTGCCAGCATTGGGGAGGTCGCTAGCGGGAGGGCCGACGAGCAGTACTTC. The chain recombines TRBV6-4 with TRBJ2-7; 12 bases line up with TRBD2. Germline trimming cut 7 bases from V and 5 bases from J; bases unmatched to any gene: 15. CDR1 is MRHNA and CDR2 is SNTAGT in the germline V gene. This CDR3 is 17 amino acids long.

This clone is a singleton in its sample. The chain employs TRBV27 and TRBJ1-2; maybe TRBD1 (6 bases). The germline gives CDR1 MNHEY, CDR2 SMNVEV (reference sequence). V shed 3 bases and J shed 8 bases, with 13 bases lying between them. CDR3 length: 13 residues. CDR3 sequence (DNA): TGTGCCAGCAGTTTTGGGGGGCCGGGCGGCTACACCTTC. Translation: CASSFGGPGGYTF.

The V gene is TRBV7-9, the J gene TRBJ2-1; D remains ambiguous. The germline gives CDR1 SEHNR, CDR2 FQNEAQ (reference sequence). V was clipped by 11 bases and J by 4 bases, with 12 bases between them. The CDR3 has 12 amino acids. DNA for the CDR3: TGTGCCCTAATTCCGGTGTACAATGAGCAGTTCTTC. Encoded protein: CALIPVYNEQFF.

The V call is TRBV29-1, the J call TRBJ1-1; D call uncertain. This CDR3 comprises 12 residues. Per the germline V gene, CDR1 is SQVTM and CDR2 is ANQGSEA. Trimming pared 3 bases from V and 6 bases from J, leaving 11 bases between. CDR3 DNA sequence: TGCAGCGTTGAGGTCCCTTCCCCTGAAGCTTTCTTT. Protein product: CSVEVPSPEAFF.

The chain has TRBV27 and TRBJ2-7, with TRBD2 matching over 8 bases. Losses at the gene ends were 3 bases for V and 6 bases for J; bases not matched to a gene: 4. CDR3 length: 13 amino acids. The germline CDR1 and CDR2 sequences are MNHEY and SMNVEV (reference sequence). DNA for the CDR3: TGTGCCAGCAGTTTGTCGGCGGGGGGCGAGCAGTACTTC. It specifies CASSLSAGGEQYF.

J is TRBJ2-7 and V is TRBV5-4; D is perhaps TRBD1 (5 bases). The V end lost 3 bases, the J end lost 5 bases, and 9 bases lay between the germline ends. The CDR3 has 12 residues. Germline lookup yields CDR1 SGHNT and CDR2 YYREEE (reference sequence). The CDR3 DNA reads as TGTGCCAGCAGCTCCAGGGATGACGAGCAGTACTTC. This gives the protein CASSSRDDEQYF.

The chain recombines TRBV27 with TRBJ1-1; no firm D call. The ends were cut back, 7 bases at V and 2 bases at J, with 17 bases in the middle. The CDR3 extends over 15 amino acids. Germline values: CDR1 MNHEY, CDR2 SMNVEV (reference sequence). CDR3 residues: CASKGTDVVNTEAFF. The CDR3 DNA reads TGTGCCAGCAAGGGTACAGACGTAGTTAACACTGAAGCTTTCTTT.

The J gene is TRBJ1-1, the V gene TRBV7-8; 8 positions agree with TRBD1. The germline V gene has CDR1 SGHVS and CDR2 FQNEAQ. J lost 5 bases, V lost 2 bases, and 4 bases had no gene match. The CDR3 runs 14 residues. The DNA for the CDR3 is TGTGCCAGCAGCTTACAGGGGGCGTGGACTGAAGCTTTCTTT. Protein: CASSLQGAWTEAFF.

In its sample, this clone was seen a few times. This chain joins TRBV5-1 and TRBJ1-2, with D hard to call. Germline loops: CDR1 SGHRS, CDR2 YFSETQ. Deletions cut 4 bases from V and 2 bases from J, with 15 bases between. This CDR3 has 15 residues. In DNA form, the CDR3 reads TGCGCCAGCAGCCGGGAAGGCCGCAGCAACTATGGCTACACCTTC. Its protein is CASSREGRSNYGYTF.

There are a few counts of this clone. The genes are TRBV27 and TRBJ2-2, with 9 bases matching TRBD2. Germline lookup yields CDR1 MNHEY and CDR2 SMNVEV (reference sequence). This CDR3 has 15 residues. J gave up 3 bases and V 8 bases, and 7 bases lay outside the gene matches. The CDR3 here is CASGITSGHTGELFF. CDR3 DNA sequence: TGTGCCAGCGGAATTACTAGCGGGCACACCGGGGAGCTGTTTTTT.

V gene TRBV29-1 combines with J gene TRBJ1-1; D unclear. V was shortened by 3 bases and J by 7 bases, with 6 bases between the two germline ends. CDR3 size: 10 residues. Germline loops: CDR1 SQVTM, CDR2 ANQGSEA. CDR3 in amino acids: CSVEAVEAFF. The CDR3 nucleotides are TGCAGCGTTGAGGCTGTTGAAGCTTTCTTT.

The genes are TRBV5-4 and TRBJ2-7; 7 bases are a match to TRBD2. The CDR3 runs to 15 residues. Germline CDR1 is SGHNT and CDR2 is YYREEE (reference sequence). V trimming: 2 bases; J trimming: 2 bases; junction bases outside the gene matches: 7. Here the CDR3 reads CASSFGGGKTYEQYF. As DNA, the CDR3 is TGTGCCAGCAGCTTTGGGGGGGGGAAAACCTACGAGCAGTACTTC.